A selection of T cell receptor beta chains follows, all from one sample in a study of human T cells and chemical hapten exposure. MiXCR was run by TCRdb on the RACE reads, yielding one entry per CDR3 protein. This sample has fewer than 300,000 distinct CDR3 sequences, with roughly 7.4% found just once. Specimen: whole blood, collected in connection with sensitization to the hapten diphenylcyclopropenone (DPC). The receptors stem from a man between 18 and 29 years old with alopecia areata. Some clones in this sample may be carry-over from other donors' samples. Each CDR3 is given with its conserved first and last residue. A D gene is named only where the DNA matches it firmly. Expanded clones get a size class; other rows say once, few or many, or leave the size out.

length: 16; size: many; D: .; V: TRBV12-3/TRBV12-4; J: TRBJ1-5; DNA: TGTGCCAGCAGTTTAGCGGCGTTGGGGGAGAATCAGCCCCAGCATTTT; CDR3: CASSLAALGENQPQHF
length: 14; size: few; D: .; V: TRBV7-9; J: TRBJ2-3; DNA: TGTGCCAGCAGCTTAGGTTTCCGCACAGATACGCAGTATTTT; CDR3: CASSLGFRTDTQYF
length: 14; size: .; D: TRBD1; V: TRBV29-1; J: TRBJ2-3; DNA: TGCAGCGGGTACCGGGACAGTTTCACAGATACGCAGTATTTT; CDR3: CSGYRDSFTDTQYF
length: 17; size: many; D: TRBD1; V: TRBV5-1; J: TRBJ2-2; DNA: TGCGCCAGCAGCTTGGCTACCGGGACAGGGGACACCGGGGAGCTGTTTTTT; CDR3: CASSLATGTGDTGELFF
length: 20; size: .; D: TRBD2; V: TRBV12-3/TRBV12-4; J: TRBJ2-1; DNA: TGTGCCAGCAGTCCCCGCAGGACTAGCGGGGGATATCGCTCCTACAATGAGCAGTTCTTC; CDR3: CASSPRRTSGGYRSYNEQFF
length: 11; size: few; D: .; V: TRBV5-5; J: TRBJ1-3; DNA: TGTGCCAGCAGCGAGGCCGGGATCGAAATTTTT; CDR3: CASSEAGIEIF
length: 12; size: .; D: .; V: TRBV7-2; J: TRBJ2-3; DNA: TGTGCCAGCAGCCCTTTGGGGTCCACGCAGTATTTT; CDR3: CASSPLGSTQYF
length: 15; size: few; D: TRBD1; V: TRBV29-1; J: TRBJ2-1; DNA: TGCAGCGTTTTGCTAGCTCAGGGGGCCTACAATGAGCAGTTCTTC; CDR3: CSVLLAQGAYNEQFF
length: 14; size: many; D: .; V: TRBV2; J: TRBJ2-2; DNA: TGTGCCAGCAGCATTTACCAGTCGACCGGGGAGCTGTTTTTT; CDR3: CASSIYQSTGELFF
length: 17; size: few; D: .; V: TRBV3-1; J: TRBJ2-6; DNA: TGTGCCAGCAGCCAAGGACCGGTCGTCTCTGGGGCCAACGTCCTGACTTTC; CDR3: CASSQGPVVSGANVLTF
length: 12; size: few; D: .; V: TRBV3-1; J: TRBJ2-7; DNA: TGTGCCAGCAGCCAAGATAATGTCGAGCAGTACTTC; CDR3: CASSQDNVEQYF
length: 13; size: few; D: TRBD1; V: TRBV20-1; J: TRBJ1-5; DNA: TGCAGTGCTAGGGGACAGTTTAATCAGCCCCAGCATTTT; CDR3: CSARGQFNQPQHF
length: 14; size: few; D: .; V: TRBV12-3/TRBV12-4; J: TRBJ2-1; DNA: TGTGCCAGCAGTTTGGAGACTAGGGGCAATGAGCAGTTCTTC; CDR3: CASSLETRGNEQFF
length: 17; size: few; D: .; V: TRBV11-2; J: TRBJ2-1; DNA: TGTGCCAGCAGCAGTCCCCCAGGGCGAAGGTCCTACAATGAGCAGTTCTTC; CDR3: CASSSPPGRRSYNEQFF
length: 16; size: many; D: TRBD1; V: TRBV10-3; J: TRBJ2-3; DNA: TGTGCCATCGCCGAACGTTCAGGGGGTCAGCCAGATACGCAGTATTTT; CDR3: CAIAERSGGQPDTQYF
length: 14; size: many; D: TRBD1; V: TRBV7-9; J: TRBJ1-6; DNA: TGTGCCAGCAGCTCTCAGGGGGTAGATTCACCCCTCCACTTT; CDR3: CASSSQGVDSPLHF
length: 14; size: few; D: TRBD1; V: TRBV20-1; J: TRBJ1-5; DNA: TGCAGTGCTAGACCAGGGGGAGGTGTTCAGCCCCAGCATTTT; CDR3: CSARPGGGVQPQHF
length: 16; size: many; D: .; V: TRBV24-1; J: TRBJ2-1; DNA: TGTGCCACCAGTGACCCAGCGCAAGAGGGTTTCAATGAGCAGTTCTTC; CDR3: CATSDPAQEGFNEQFF
length: 12; size: .; D: .; V: TRBV7-9; J: TRBJ1-1; DNA: TGTGCCAGCAGCCGGAGTTGGGCTGAAGCTTTCTTT; CDR3: CASSRSWAEAFF
length: 14; size: .; D: .; V: TRBV12-3/TRBV12-4; J: TRBJ1-4; DNA: TGTGCCAGCAGTCAACAGGCAACTAATGAAAAACTGTTTTTT; CDR3: CASSQQATNEKLFF
length: 20; size: .; D: .; V: TRBV7-9; J: TRBJ1-4; DNA: TGTGCCAGCTGGGACACACGTTTGGAGAGTTTGGAAGCAACTAATGAAAAACTGTTTTTT; CDR3: CASWDTRLESLEATNEKLFF
length: 14; size: .; D: TRBD1; V: TRBV7-2; J: TRBJ1-2; DNA: TGTGCCAGCAGCTTGGACAGGAGCGACTATGGCTACACCTTC; CDR3: CASSLDRSDYGYTF
length: 15; size: many; D: .; V: TRBV4-3; J: TRBJ2-1; DNA: TGCGCCAGCAGCCAAGAATGGTCGGGGGCAAATGAGCAGTTCTTC; CDR3: CASSQEWSGANEQFF
length: 12; size: .; D: .; V: TRBV10-2; J: TRBJ1-4; DNA: TGCGCCAGCAGCAGGGGTGGTGAAAAACTGTTTTTT; CDR3: CASSRGGEKLFF
length: 14; size: few; D: .; V: TRBV12-3/TRBV12-4; J: TRBJ2-3; DNA: TGTGCCAGCAGTTTAGGAGTTACCACAGATACGCAGTATTTT; CDR3: CASSLGVTTDTQYF
length: 14; size: few; D: .; V: TRBV20-1; J: TRBJ2-5; DNA: TGCAGTGCTAGAAAGGGAATCCGTTGGGAGACCCAGTACTTC; CDR3: CSARKGIRWETQYF